These 19 T cell receptor beta chains came from one sample sequenced in a study of PD-L1 blockade in urothelial cancer. Time point here: peripheral blood 6 weeks after treatment start. Only in-frame clones appear in the TCRdb table, and some are missing; sequencing was by immunoSEQ multiplex PCR. The sample lists 40,000 to 50,000 clones, about 90% occurring once. The sample here was PBMCs, taken around atezolizumab (anti-PD-L1) treatment. The source is a man in his 60s with urothelial cancer.

The chain is built from TRBV28 and TRBJ1-2; D is unclear. Germline values: CDR1 MDHEN, CDR2 SYDVKM. Trimming removed 2 bases at V and 4 bases at J, with 8 bases between. The CDR3 totals 13 residues. The CDR3 is CASSLNSLYGYTF. CDR3 DNA: TGTGCCAGCAGTTTAAACAGTCTCTATGGCTACACCTTC.

The J gene is TRBJ2-6, the V gene TRBV28, with 7 bases lining up with TRBD1. Germline CDR1 is MDHEN and CDR2 is SYDVKM. Germline trimming cut 3 bases from V and 0 bases from J; bases unmatched to any gene: 2. This CDR3 has 16 residues. CDR3 sequence: CASSFGTASGANVLTF. In DNA form, the CDR3 reads TGTGCCAGCAGTTTCGGGACAGCCTCTGGGGCCAACGTCCTGACTTTC.

The chain joins TRBV11-2 to TRBJ2-3; possible D gene TRBD2, 5 bases. Trimming pared 4 bases from V and 14 bases from J, leaving 19 bases between. The length of the CDR3 is 13 residues. Per germline, CDR1 SGHAT and CDR2 FQNNGV. The CDR3 protein is CASSSSRVGSPYF. Here the CDR3 DNA reads TGTGCCAGCAGCTCTTCGAGGGTAGGATCCCCGTATTTT.

The J gene is TRBJ1-2, the V gene TRBV6-1; no reliable D call. Trimming took 7 bases from V and 10 from J, leaving 13 bases between them. This CDR3 comprises 11 residues. CDR1 MNHNS and CDR2 SASEGT come from the germline V gene. The CDR3 region has the DNA TGTGCCAGCATGCTCAACTACGACTACACCTTC. Encoded protein: CASMLNYDYTF.

V and J are TRBV14 and TRBJ2-7; D may be TRBD2 (5 bases). Trimming took 2 bases from V and 0 from J, leaving 11 bases between them. This CDR3 has 15 amino acids. CDR1 and CDR2 from the germline V gene are SGHDN and FVKESK. In nucleotides, the CDR3 is TGTGCCAGCAGCCAAAATTTTGGGAGCTCCTACGAGCAGTACTTC. Protein sequence: CASSQNFGSSYEQYF.

The gene calls are TRBV7-9 and TRBJ2-1; TRBD2 matches at 15 bases. J lost 7 bases, V lost 5 bases, and 9 bases had no gene match. CDR3 length equals 17 residues. Germline-derived CDR1 and CDR2 are SEHNR and FQNEAQ (reference sequence). The CDR3, as DNA: TGTGCCAGCAGCGACACCGGGACTAGCGGGGGGACGAATGAGCAGTTCTTC. Amino acid sequence: CASSDTGTSGGTNEQFF. Full variable domain (remainder filled in from reference TRBV7-9 and TRBJ2-1): DTGVSQNPRHKITKRGQNVTFRCDPISEHNRLYWYRQTLGQGPEFLTYFQNEAQLEKSRLLSDRFSAERPKGSFSTLEIQRTEQGDSAMYLCASSDTGTSGGTNEQFFGPGTRLTVL.

The chain carries TRBV5-4 and TRBJ1-4; 8 bases align to TRBD1. Trimming removed 1 base from V and 4 bases from J; junction bases left unmatched: 6. The germline V gene has CDR1 SGHNT and CDR2 YYREEE (reference sequence). This CDR3 contains 16 residues. The CDR3 DNA reads TGTGCCAGCAGCTTGAGGACAGGGCTGATTAATGAAAAACTGTTTTTT. This translates into CASSLRTGLINEKLFF.

This clone was seen once. The chain joins TRBV6-5 to TRBJ1-5, with D unresolved. This CDR3 contains 14 residues. Trimming removed 2 bases at V and 0 bases at J, with 5 bases between. The germline gives CDR1 MNHEY, CDR2 SVGAGI. DNA for the CDR3: TGTGCCAGCAGTTACCTAAATAGCAATCAGCCCCAGCATTTT. It translates to CASSYLNSNQPQHF.

The rearrangement links TRBV15 to TRBJ1-5; tentatively, D is TRBD1 (5 bases). Trimming took off 0 bases at V and 6 bases at J, with 15 bases between the two ends. Germline assignment: CDR1 LNHNV and CDR2 YYDKDF (reference sequence). This CDR3 comprises 16 residues. CDR3 DNA sequence: TGTGCCACCAGCAGAGAGGGGGGGATGAACGTTCAGCCCCAGCATTTT. Amino acid sequence: CATSREGGMNVQPQHF. Using reference TRBV15 and TRBJ1-5 for the parts outside the CDR3, the full variable domain is DAMVIQNPRYQVTQFGKPVTLSCSQTLNHNVMYWYQQKSSQAPKLLFHYYDKDFNNEADTPDNFQSRRPNTSFCFLDIRSPGLGDTAMYLCATSREGGMNVQPQHFGDGTRLSIL.

This rearrangement joins TRBV15 to TRBJ1-4; possibly TRBD1 for D (6 bases). The CDR3 covers 15 residues. The ends were cut back, 3 bases at V and 7 bases at J, with 15 bases in the middle. CDR1 is LNHNV, CDR2 YYDKDF, per germline (reference sequence). Written as DNA, the CDR3 is TGTGCCACCAGCAGGGCAGGGGCCAGCGGTGAAAAACTGTTTTTT. This sequence encodes CATSRAGASGEKLFF.

V usage is TRBV10-3 and J usage is TRBJ2-5; TRBD1 is a possible D gene (6 bases). The CDR3 length is 13 residues. V lost 10 bases and J 5 bases, leaving 17 bases between the germline ends. Germline CDR1 ENHRY, CDR2 SYGVKD. The CDR3 sequence: CATNTEGVETQYF. CDR3 coding DNA: TGTGCCACCAACACTGAGGGGGTTGAGACCCAGTACTTC.

This clone was seen only once. The chain uses TRBV18 and TRBJ1-5; 7 positions match TRBD1. The V segment lost 3 bases and the J segment 2 bases; nucleotides outside the gene matches: 7. This CDR3 comprises 16 residues. Per germline, CDR1 KGHSH and CDR2 LQKENI. The CDR3: CASSPNQGVGNQPQHF. The CDR3 bases are TGTGCCAGCTCACCTAATCAGGGGGTTGGCAATCAGCCCCAGCATTTT.

The chain uses TRBV30 and TRBJ2-2; D remains ambiguous. V lost 5 bases, J lost 7 bases, and 14 bases lay in between. This CDR3 region has 13 residues. CDR1 GTSNPN and CDR2 SVGIG come from the germline V gene (reference sequence). CDR3 amino acids: CAWAAVSYGELFF. CDR3 sequence (DNA): TGTGCCTGGGCGGCAGTGAGCTACGGGGAGCTGTTTTTT. Complete variable domain (other parts from reference TRBV30 and TRBJ2-2): SQTIHQWPATLVQPVGSPLSLECTVEGTSNPNLYWYRQAAGRGLQLLFYSVGIGQISSEVPQNLSASRPQDRQFILSSKKLLLSDSGFYLCAWAAVSYGELFFGEGSRLTVL.

In its sample, this clone was seen a few times. The gene calls are TRBV2 and TRBJ1-5, with 7 bases lining up with TRBD1. Germline CDR1 SNHLY, CDR2 FYNNEI. The CDR3 has 15 amino acids. V dropped 4 bases and J dropped 3; count of bases not matched to a gene: 6. The CDR3 is CASSGGGAINQPQHF. The CDR3 coding sequence is TGTGCCAGCAGTGGAGGGGGCGCGATCAATCAGCCCCAGCATTTT.

The chain joins TRBV5-1 to TRBJ1-4; TRBD1 agrees at 8 bases. CDR1 and CDR2 from the germline V gene are SGHRS and YFSETQ. The CDR3 loop spans 18 amino acids. V lost 4 bases to trimming and J lost 3 bases; unmatched junction nucleotides: 14. CDR3 residues: CASSPPGTGFSANEKLFF. CDR3 nucleotide sequence: TGCGCCAGCAGCCCCCCCGGGACAGGATTTTCGGCTAATGAAAAACTGTTTTTT.

The chain has TRBV5-4 and TRBJ2-5; 8 bases are shared with TRBD1. CDR3 length equals 18 residues. V trimming: 6 bases; J trimming: 4 bases; junction bases outside the gene matches: 20. From germline, CDR1 is SGHNT and CDR2 YYREEE (reference sequence). The CDR3 sequence: CASTLARGGRGLGETQYF. Here the CDR3 DNA reads TGTGCCAGCACACTGGCCCGCGGCGGCAGGGGGCTGGGAGAGACCCAGTACTTC.

CDR3 bases: TGCGCCAGCAGCTTGAGGGGGAGGAACACTGAAGCTTTCTTT. It encodes CASSLRGRNTEAFF. The genes are TRBV5-1 and TRBJ1-1; perhaps TRBD1 as D (6 bases). The germline V and J ends were trimmed by 1 base and 1 base, with 8 bases remaining between them. Germline CDR1 and CDR2: SGHRS and YFSETQ. CDR3 length: 14 amino acids.

This chain uses TRBV5-4 with TRBJ2-3; possibly TRBD2 for D (6 bases). Germline CDR1 and CDR2: SGHNT and YYREEE (reference sequence). Trimming shortened V by 6 bases and J by 6 bases, and 17 bases separated the two germline ends. CDR3 size: 14 residues. CDR3 loop: CASTPEGSWDTQYF. For the CDR3, the DNA is TGTGCCAGCACCCCGGAGGGGAGTTGGGATACGCAGTATTTT. The full variable domain, in which reference TRBV5-4 and TRBJ2-3 provide the parts outside the CDR3, is ETGVTQSPTHLIKTRGQQVTLRCSSQSGHNTVSWYQQALGQGPQFIFQYYREEENGRGNFPPRFSGLQFPNYSSELNVNALELDDSALYLCASTPEGSWDTQYFGPGTRLTVL.

This chain uses TRBV27 with TRBJ2-3; TRBD2 agrees at 9 bases. Trimming cost V 5 bases and J 0 bases; bases outside gene matches: 9. CDR1 and CDR2 (germline): MNHEY, SMNVEV (reference sequence). This CDR3 has 17 residues. CDR3 residues: CASSLGAGGTSTDTQYF. The CDR3 DNA follows: TGTGCCAGCAGTCTAGGGGCGGGGGGGACTAGCACAGATACGCAGTATTTT.